This T cell receptor (beta chain) was documented in a study of post-analysis software for immune sequencing data. Study-level information: The patients showed relapsing-remitting, secondary progressive and progressive-relapsing multiple sclerosis courses. General study findings and limits: The five TRBV segments detected at higher frequency in patients than in controls included TRBV5-6, TRBV5-1 and TRBV20-1. Significantly lower normalized Chao1 diversity was seen in multiple sclerosis patients than in controls. Samples from one preparation batch, clustered by F measure, grouped strongly together.

Trimming removed 2 bases at V and 2 bases at J, with 2 bases between. This CDR3 comprises 12 residues. Germline V gene sequence: CDR1 MGHRA, CDR2 YSYEKL. The table lists this clonotype with many counts. What it recognizes is unknown. Unique molecular identifiers tagged the TCR beta cDNA libraries. Each batch of roughly 1 to 11 million T cells produced roughly 0.5 million cDNA molecules. TCRdb analysed the PCR reads with MiXCR anew, one entry per CDR3 protein. The table has about 760,000 distinct CDR3 sequences, approximately 30% seen once. The receptor was derived from a girl aged 5-17 years with multiple sclerosis. The sample consisted of blood. V is TRBV4-1 and J is TRBJ2-3; D not resolved. CDR3 sequence (DNA): TGCGCCAGCAGCCAACTCACAGATACGCAGTATTTT. Translated: CASSQLTDTQYF.